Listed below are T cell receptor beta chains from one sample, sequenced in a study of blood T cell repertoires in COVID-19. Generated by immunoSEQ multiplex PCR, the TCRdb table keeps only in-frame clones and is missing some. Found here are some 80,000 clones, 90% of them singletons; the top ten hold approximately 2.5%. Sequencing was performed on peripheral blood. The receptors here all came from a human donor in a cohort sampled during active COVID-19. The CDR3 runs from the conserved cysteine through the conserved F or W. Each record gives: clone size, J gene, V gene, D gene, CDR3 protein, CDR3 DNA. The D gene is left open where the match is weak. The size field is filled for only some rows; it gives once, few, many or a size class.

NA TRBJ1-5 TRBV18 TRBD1 CASSQTGGQPQHF TGTGCCAGCTCACAGACAGGGGGGCAGCCCCAGCATTTT
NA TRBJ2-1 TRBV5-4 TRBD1 CASSLEGALNNEQFF TGTGCCAGCAGCTTGGAGGGGGCTCTAAACAATGAGCAGTTCTTC
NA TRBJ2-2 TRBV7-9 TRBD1 CASSFFGTANTGELFF TGTGCCAGCAGCTTTTTTGGGACAGCTAACACCGGGGAGCTGTTTTTT
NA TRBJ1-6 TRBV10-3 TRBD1 CAISGTGGTGSPLHF TGTGCCATCAGTGGTACAGGGGGCACAGGATCACCCCTCCACTTT
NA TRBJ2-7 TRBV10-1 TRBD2 CASSESILAEQYF TGCGCCAGCAGTGAGTCTATACTAGCGGAGCAGTACTTC
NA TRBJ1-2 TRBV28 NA CASSLTVANYGYTF TGTGCCAGCAGTCTGACAGTTGCTAACTATGGCTACACCTTC
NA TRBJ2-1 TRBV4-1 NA CASSHPRNEQFF TGCGCCAGCAGCCATCCTCGTAATGAGCAGTTCTTC
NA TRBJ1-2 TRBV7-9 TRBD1 CASSPPGTGAYGYTF TGTGCCAGCAGCCCCCCCGGGACAGGGGCCTATGGCTACACCTTC
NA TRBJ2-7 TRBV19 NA CASSGGITGTSHYEQYF TGTGCCAGTAGTGGGGGGATCACCGGGACTTCACACTACGAGCAGTACTTC
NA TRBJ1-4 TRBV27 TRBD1 CASSSQGANEKLFF TGTGCCAGCAGTTCTCAGGGGGCTAATGAAAAACTGTTTTTT
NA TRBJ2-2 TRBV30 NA CAWSGGGTGELFF TGTGCCTGGAGCGGGGGAGGCACCGGGGAGCTGTTTTTT
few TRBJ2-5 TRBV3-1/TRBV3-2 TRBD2 CASSQGQREREETQYF TGTGCCAGCAGCCAAGGACAGCGGGAGAGGGAAGAGACCCAGTACTTC
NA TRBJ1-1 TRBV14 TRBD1 CASSLSGGSEAFF TGTGCCAGCAGCCTTTCAGGGGGCTCTGAAGCTTTCTTT
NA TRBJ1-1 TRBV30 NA CAWSVRQNTEAFF TGTGCCTGGAGTGTAAGACAGAACACTGAAGCTTTCTTT
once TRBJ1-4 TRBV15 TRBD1 CATSRDRLGGSNEKLFF TGTGCCACCAGCAGAGATCGTTTAGGGGGCTCCAATGAAAAACTGTTTTTT
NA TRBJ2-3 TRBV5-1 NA CASSLYRETDTQYF TGCGCCAGCAGCTTATACAGGGAAACAGATACGCAGTATTTT
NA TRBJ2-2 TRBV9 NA CASSVLVGAGELFF TGTGCCAGCAGCGTATTAGTGGGCGCCGGGGAGCTGTTTTTT
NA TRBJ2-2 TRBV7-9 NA CASSLGISGNTGELFF TGTGCCAGCAGCTTAGGGATTAGCGGGAACACCGGGGAGCTGTTTTTT
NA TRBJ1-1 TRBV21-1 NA CASTHRDTEAFF TGTGCCAGCACCCACAGGGACACTGAAGCTTTCTTT
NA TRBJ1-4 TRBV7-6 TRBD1 CASSLEAGQGNEKLFF TGTGCCAGCAGCTTAGAGGCGGGACAGGGGAATGAAAAACTGTTTTTT
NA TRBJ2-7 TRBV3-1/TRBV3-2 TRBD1 CASSLGTGGYEQYF TGTGCCAGCAGCCTTGGTACAGGGGGCTACGAGCAGTACTTC
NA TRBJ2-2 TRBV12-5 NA CASGQITGELFF TGTGCTAGTGGCCAGATCACCGGGGAGCTGTTTTTT
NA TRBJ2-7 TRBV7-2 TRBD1 CASSPDRGNYEQYF TGTGCCAGCAGCCCCGACAGGGGCAACTACGAGCAGTACTTC
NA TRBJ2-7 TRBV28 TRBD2 CASSPDGGGRSYEQYF TGTGCCAGCAGTCCGGACGGGGGAGGGAGGTCCTACGAGCAGTACTTC
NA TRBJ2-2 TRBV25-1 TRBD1 CASSLAGGTGELFF TGTGCCAGCAGTCTGGCAGGGGGCACCGGGGAGCTGTTTTTT
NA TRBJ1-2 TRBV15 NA CATSRDRDGYTF TGTGCCACCAGCAGAGATCGGGATGGCTACACCTTC
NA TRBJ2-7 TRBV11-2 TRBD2 CASSLGTGGPSSYEQYF TGTGCCAGCAGCTTAGGGACGGGGGGGCCGAGCTCCTACGAGCAGTACTTC
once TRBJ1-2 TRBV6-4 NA CASSDEGVDGYTF TGTGCCAGCAGTGACGAGGGGGTGGATGGCTACACCTTC
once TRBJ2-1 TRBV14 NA CASSSRSGQGFHEQFF TGTGCCAGCAGCTCCCGGTCGGGACAAGGCTTTCATGAGCAGTTCTTC
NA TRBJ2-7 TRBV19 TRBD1 CASPDLGTGSYEQYF TGTGCCAGCCCCGACCTCGGGACAGGGAGCTACGAGCAGTACTTC
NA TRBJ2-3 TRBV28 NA CASSTDYTDTQYF TGTGCCAGCAGTACGGACTACACAGATACGCAGTATTTT
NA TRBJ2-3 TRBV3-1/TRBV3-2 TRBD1 CASSRRQGGTDTQYF TGTGCCAGCAGCCGCCGACAGGGCGGGACAGATACGCAGTATTTT